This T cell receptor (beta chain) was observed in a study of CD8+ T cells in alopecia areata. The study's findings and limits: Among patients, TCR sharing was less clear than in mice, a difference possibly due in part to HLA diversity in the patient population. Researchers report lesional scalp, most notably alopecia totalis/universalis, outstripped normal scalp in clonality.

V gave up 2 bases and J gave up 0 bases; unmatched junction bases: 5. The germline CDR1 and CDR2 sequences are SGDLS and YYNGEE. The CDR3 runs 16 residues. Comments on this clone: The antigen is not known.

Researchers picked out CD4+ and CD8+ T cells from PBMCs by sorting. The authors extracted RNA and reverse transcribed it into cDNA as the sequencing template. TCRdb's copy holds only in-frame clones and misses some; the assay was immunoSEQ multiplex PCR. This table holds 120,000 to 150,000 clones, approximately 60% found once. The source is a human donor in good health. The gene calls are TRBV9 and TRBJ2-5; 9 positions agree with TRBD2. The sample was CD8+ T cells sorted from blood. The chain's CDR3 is CASSVGLANNQETQYF. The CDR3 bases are TGTGCCAGCAGCGTCGGACTAGCGAATAACCAAGAGACCCAGTACTTC.